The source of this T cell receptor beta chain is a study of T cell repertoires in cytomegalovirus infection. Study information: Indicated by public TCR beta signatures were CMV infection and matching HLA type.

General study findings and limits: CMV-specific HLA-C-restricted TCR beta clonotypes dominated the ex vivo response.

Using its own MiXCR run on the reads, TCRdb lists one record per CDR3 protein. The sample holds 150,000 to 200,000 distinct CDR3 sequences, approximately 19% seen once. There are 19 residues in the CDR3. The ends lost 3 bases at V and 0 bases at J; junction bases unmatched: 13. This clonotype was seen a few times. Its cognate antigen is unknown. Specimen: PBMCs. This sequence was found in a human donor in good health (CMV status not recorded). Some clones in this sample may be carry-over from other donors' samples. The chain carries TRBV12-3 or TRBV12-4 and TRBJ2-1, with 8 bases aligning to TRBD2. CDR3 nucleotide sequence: TGTGCCAGCAGTTTTAGGGTTAGCGGGGCCAAGAACTCCTACAATGAGCAGTTCTTC. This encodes CASSFRVSGAKNSYNEQFF.